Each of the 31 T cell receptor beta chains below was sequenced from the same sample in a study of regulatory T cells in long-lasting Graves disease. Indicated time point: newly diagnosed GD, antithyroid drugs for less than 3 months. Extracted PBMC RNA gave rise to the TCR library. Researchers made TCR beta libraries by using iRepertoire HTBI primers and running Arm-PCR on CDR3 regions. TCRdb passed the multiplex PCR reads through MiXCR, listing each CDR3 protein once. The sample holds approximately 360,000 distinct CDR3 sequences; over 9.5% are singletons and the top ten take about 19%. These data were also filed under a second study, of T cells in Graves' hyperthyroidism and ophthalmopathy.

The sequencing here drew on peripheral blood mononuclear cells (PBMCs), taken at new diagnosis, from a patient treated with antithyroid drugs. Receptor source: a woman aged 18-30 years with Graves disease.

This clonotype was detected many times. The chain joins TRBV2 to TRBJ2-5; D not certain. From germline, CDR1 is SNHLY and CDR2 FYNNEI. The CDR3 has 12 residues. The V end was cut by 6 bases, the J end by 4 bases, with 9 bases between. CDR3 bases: TGTGCCAGCAGCACGACACGAGAGACCCAGTACTTC. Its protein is CASSTTRETQYF.

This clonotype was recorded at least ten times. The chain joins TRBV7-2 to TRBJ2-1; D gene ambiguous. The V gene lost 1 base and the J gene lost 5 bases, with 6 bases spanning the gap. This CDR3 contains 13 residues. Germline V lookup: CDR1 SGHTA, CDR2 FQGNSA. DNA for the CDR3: TGTGCCAGCAGCTTAGGACGGGACAATGAGCAGTTCTTC. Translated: CASSLGRDNEQFF.

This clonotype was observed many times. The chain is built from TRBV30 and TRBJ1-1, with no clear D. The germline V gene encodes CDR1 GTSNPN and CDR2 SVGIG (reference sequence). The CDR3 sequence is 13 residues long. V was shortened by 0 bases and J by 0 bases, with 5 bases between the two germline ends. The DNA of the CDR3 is TGTGCCTGGAGTGTACGGCTGAACACTGAAGCTTTCTTT. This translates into CAWSVRLNTEAFF.

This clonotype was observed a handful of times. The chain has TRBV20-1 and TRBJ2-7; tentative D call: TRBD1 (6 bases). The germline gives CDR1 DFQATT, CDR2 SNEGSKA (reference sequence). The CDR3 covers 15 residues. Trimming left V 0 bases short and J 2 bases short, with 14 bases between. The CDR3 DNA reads TGCAGTGCTAGAGATACCCAGGGGTGGACCTACGAGCAGTACTTC. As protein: CSARDTQGWTYEQYF.

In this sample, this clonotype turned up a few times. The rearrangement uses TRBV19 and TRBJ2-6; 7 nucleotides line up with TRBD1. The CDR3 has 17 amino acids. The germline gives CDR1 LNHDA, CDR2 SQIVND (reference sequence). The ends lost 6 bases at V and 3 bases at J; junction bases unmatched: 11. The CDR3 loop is CASRRTGAFGGANVLTF. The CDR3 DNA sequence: TGTGCCAGTAGACGGACAGGAGCATTTGGTGGGGCCAACGTCCTGACTTTC.

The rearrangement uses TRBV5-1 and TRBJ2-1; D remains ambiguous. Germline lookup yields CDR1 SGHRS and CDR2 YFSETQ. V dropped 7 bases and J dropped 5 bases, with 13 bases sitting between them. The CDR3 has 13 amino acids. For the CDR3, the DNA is TGCGCCAGCGGATACTTCACGAACAATGAGCAGTTCTTC. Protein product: CASGYFTNNEQFF.

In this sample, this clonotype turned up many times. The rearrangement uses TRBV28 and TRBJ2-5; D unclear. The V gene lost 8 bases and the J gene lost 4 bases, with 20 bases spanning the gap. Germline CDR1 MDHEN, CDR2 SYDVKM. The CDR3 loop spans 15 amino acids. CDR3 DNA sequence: TGTGCCAGCTCGAACCAAGACTCAAGGGCAGAGACCCAGTACTTC. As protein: CASSNQDSRAETQYF. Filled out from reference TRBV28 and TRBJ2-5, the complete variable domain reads DVKVTQSSRYLVKRTGEKVFLECVQDMDHENMFWYRQDPGLGLRLIYFSYDVKMKEKGDIPEGYSVSREKKERFSLILESASTNQTSMYLCASSNQDSRAETQYFGPGTRLLVL.

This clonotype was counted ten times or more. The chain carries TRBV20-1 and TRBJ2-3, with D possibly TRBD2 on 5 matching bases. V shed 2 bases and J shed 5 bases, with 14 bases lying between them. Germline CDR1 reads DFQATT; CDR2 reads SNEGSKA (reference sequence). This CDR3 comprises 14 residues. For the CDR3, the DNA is TGCAGTGCTAGAAACATACACCGGGGAGATACGCAGTATTTT. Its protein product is CSARNIHRGDTQYF.

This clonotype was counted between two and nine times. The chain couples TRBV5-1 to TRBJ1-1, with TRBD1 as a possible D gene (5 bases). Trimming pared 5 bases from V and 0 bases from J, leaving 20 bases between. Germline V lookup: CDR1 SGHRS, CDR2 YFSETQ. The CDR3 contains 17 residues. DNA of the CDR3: TGCGCCAGCAGTGAATTCGGGGGGGTCAAAATGAACACTGAAGCTTTCTTT. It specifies CASSEFGGVKMNTEAFF.

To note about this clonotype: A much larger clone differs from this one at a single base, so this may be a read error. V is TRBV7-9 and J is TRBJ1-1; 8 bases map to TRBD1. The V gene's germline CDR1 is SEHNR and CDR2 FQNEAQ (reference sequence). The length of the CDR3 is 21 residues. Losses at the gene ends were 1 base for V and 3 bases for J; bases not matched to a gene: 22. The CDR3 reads CASSLEGYRGKARRRDTEAFF. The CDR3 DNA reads TGTGCCAGCAGCTTAGAGGGCTACAGGGGGAAGGCTCGACGGAGGGACACTGAAGCTTTCTTT.

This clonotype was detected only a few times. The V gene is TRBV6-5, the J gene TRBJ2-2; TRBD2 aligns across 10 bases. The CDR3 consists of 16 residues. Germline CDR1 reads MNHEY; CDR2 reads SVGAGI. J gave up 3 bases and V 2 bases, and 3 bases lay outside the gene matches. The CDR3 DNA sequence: TGTGCCAGCAGTTACCCCGGGACTAGCGACACCGGGGAGCTGTTTTTT. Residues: CASSYPGTSDTGELFF.

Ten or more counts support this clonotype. CDR3: CASSPGRPDTQYF. The CDR3 nucleotides read TGTGCCAGCAGCCCCGGACGTCCAGATACGCAGTATTTT. This rearrangement joins TRBV11-2 to TRBJ2-3, with D hard to call. The V end lost 5 bases, the J end lost 4 bases, and 10 bases lay between the germline ends. This CDR3 region has 13 residues. The V gene's germline CDR1 is SGHAT and CDR2 FQNNGV.

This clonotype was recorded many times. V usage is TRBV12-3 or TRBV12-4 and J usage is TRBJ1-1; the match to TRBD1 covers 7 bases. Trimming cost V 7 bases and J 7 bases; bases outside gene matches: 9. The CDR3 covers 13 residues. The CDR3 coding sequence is TGTGCCAGCATCCGAGGGGGCGCAGGTGAAGCTTTCTTT. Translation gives CASIRGGAGEAFF.

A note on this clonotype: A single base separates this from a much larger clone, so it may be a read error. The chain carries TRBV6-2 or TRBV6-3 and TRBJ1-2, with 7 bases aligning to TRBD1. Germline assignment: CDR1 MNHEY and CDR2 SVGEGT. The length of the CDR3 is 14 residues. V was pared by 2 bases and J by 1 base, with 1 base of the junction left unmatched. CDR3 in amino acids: CASSYRDSNYGYTF. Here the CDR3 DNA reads TGTGCCAGCAGTTACCGGGACAGTAACTATGGCTACACCTTC.

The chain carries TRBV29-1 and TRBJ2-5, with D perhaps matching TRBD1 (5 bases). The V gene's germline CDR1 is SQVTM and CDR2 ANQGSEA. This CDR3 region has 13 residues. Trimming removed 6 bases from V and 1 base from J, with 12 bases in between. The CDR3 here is CSVPVTVQETQYF. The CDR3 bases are TGCAGCGTCCCCGTGACAGTCCAAGAGACCCAGTACTTC. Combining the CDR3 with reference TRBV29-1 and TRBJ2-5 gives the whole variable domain SAVISQKPSRDICQRGTSLTIQCQVDSQVTMMFWYRQQPGQSLTLIATANQGSEATYESGFVIDKFPISRPNLTFSTLTVSNMSPEDSSIYLCSVPVTVQETQYFGPGTRLLVL.

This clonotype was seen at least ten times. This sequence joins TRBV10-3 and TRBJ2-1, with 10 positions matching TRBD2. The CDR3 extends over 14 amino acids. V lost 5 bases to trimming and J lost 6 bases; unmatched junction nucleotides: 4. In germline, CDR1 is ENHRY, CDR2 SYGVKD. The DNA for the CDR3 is TGTGCCATCAGTCCCTCTAGCGGGGGCAATGAGCAGTTCTTC. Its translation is CAISPSSGGNEQFF.

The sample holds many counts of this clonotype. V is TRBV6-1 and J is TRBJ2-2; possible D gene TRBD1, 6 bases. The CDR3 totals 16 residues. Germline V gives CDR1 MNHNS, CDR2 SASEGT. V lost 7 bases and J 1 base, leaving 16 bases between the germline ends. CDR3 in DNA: TGTGCCAGCAAATTGCGCCGGGGACAGAACACCGGGGAGCTGTTTTTT. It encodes CASKLRRGQNTGELFF.

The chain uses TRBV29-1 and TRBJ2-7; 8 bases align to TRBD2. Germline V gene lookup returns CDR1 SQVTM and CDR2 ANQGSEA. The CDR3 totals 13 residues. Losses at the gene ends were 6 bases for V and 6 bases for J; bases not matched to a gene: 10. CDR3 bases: TGCAGCGTCCAAACTCCGGGACTAGGCGAGCAGTACTTC. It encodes CSVQTPGLGEQYF.

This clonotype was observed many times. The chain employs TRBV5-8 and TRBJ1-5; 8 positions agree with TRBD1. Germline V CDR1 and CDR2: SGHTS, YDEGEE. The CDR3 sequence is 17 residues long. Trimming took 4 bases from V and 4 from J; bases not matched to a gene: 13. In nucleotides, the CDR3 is TGTGCCAGCAGCGACCTATACGGGACAGGAACTAATCAGCCCCAGCATTTT. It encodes CASSDLYGTGTNQPQHF.

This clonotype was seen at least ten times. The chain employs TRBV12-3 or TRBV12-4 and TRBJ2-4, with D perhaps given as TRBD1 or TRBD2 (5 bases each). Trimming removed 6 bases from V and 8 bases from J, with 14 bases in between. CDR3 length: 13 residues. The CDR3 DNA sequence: TGTGCCAGCAGCCGGGACCTTATGCACATTCAGTACTTC. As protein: CASSRDLMHIQYF.

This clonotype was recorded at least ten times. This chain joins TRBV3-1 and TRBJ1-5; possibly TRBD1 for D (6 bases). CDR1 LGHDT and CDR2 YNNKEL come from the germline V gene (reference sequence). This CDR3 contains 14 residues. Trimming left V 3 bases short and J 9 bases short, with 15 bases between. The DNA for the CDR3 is TGTGCCAGCAGCCACAACAGGGTTTGGGGGCCCCAGCATTTT. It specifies CASSHNRVWGPQHF.

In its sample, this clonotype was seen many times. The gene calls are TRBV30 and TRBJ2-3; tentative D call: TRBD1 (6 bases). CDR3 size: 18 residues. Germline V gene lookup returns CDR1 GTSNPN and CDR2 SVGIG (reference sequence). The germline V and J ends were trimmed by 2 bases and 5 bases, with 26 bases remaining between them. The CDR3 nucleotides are TGTGCCTGGAGTACAGGGTTTTACGGCGCCCAAGTAGGAGATACGCAGTATTTT. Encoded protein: CAWSTGFYGAQVGDTQYF.

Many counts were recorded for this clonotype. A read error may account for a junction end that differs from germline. The CDR3 DNA reads TGTGCCAGCAGTTTGGGACTAGCTCTAAATTTT. It yields the protein CASSLGLALNF. The chain is built from TRBV12-3 or TRBV12-4 and TRBJ2-3; 9 bases align to TRBD2. The CDR3 is 11 amino acids.

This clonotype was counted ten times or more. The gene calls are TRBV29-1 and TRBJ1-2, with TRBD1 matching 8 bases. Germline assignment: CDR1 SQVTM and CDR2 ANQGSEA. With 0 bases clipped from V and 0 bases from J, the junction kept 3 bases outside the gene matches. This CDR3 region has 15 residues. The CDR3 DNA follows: TGCAGCGTTGAAGATGGGACAGGAGCTAACTATGGCTACACCTTC. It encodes CSVEDGTGANYGYTF.

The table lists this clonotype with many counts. CDR3 sequence: CASSERGRQSFGTGELFF. The CDR3 nucleotides are TGTGCCAGCAGTGAACGGGGTAGGCAGAGCTTCGGTACCGGGGAGCTGTTTTTT. The chain recombines TRBV2 with TRBJ2-2, with TRBD2 as a possible D gene (5 bases). The V and J ends lost 2 bases and 5 bases respectively, with 21 bases between them. The CDR3 is 18 amino acids. Per the germline V gene, CDR1 is SNHLY and CDR2 is FYNNEI.

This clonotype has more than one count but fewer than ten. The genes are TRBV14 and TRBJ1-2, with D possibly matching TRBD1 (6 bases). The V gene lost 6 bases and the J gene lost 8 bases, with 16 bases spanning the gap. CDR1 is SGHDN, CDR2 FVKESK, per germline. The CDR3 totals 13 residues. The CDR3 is CASRPLGGLGYTF. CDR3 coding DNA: TGTGCCAGCAGACCCCTTGGGGGGCTCGGCTACACCTTC.

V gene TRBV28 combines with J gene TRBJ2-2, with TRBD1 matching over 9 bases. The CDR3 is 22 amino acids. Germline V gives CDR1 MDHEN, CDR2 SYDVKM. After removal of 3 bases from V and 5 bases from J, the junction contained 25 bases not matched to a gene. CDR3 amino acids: CASSLWWPRSNSTGTGTGELFF. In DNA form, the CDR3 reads TGTGCCAGCAGTTTGTGGTGGCCCCGCAGTAATTCCACCGGGACAGGGACCGGGGAGCTGTTTTTT.

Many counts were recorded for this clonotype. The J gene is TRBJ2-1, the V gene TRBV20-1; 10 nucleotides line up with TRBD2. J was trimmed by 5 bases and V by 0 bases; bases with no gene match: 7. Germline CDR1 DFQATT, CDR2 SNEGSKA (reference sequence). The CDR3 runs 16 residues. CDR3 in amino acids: CSARDSAGGPDNEQFF. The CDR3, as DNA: TGCAGTGCTAGAGATTCAGCGGGAGGGCCTGACAATGAGCAGTTCTTC.

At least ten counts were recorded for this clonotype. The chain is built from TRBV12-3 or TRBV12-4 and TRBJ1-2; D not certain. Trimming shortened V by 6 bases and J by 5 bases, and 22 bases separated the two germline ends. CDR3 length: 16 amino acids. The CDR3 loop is CASSDVGVSSLYGYTF. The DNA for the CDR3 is TGTGCCAGCAGCGACGTCGGGGTATCAAGTCTATATGGCTACACCTTC.

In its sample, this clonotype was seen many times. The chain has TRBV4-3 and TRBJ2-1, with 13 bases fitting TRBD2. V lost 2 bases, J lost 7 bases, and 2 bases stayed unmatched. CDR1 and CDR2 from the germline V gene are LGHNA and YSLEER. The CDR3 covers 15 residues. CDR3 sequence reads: CASSQWTSGGNEQFF. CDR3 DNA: TGCGCCAGCAGCCAATGGACTAGCGGGGGAAATGAGCAGTTCTTC.

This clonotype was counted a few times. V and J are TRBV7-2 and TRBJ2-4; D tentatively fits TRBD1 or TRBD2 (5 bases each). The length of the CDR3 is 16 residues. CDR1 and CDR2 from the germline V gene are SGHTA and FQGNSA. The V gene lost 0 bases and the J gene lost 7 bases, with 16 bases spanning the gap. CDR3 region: CASSLASGSSGNIQYF. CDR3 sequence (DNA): TGTGCCAGCAGCTTAGCATCAGGGAGTTCAGGGAACATTCAGTACTTC.